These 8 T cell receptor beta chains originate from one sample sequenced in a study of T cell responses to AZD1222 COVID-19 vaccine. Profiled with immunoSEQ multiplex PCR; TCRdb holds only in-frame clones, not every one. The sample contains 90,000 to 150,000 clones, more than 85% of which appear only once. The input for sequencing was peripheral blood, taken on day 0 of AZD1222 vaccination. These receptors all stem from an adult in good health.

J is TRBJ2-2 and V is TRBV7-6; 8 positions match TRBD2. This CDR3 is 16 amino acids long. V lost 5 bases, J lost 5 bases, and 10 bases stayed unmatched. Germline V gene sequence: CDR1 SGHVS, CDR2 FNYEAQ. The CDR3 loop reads CASSAGFSGVTGELFF. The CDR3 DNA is TGTGCCAGCAGCGCCGGTTTTAGCGGGGTTACCGGGGAGCTGTTTTTT. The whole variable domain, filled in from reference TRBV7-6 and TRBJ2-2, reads GAGVSQSPRYKVTKRGQDVALRCDPISGHVSLYWYRQALGQGPEFLTYFNYEAQQDKSGLPNDRFSAERPEGSISTLTIQRTEQRDSAMYRCASSAGFSGVTGELFFGEGSRLTVL.

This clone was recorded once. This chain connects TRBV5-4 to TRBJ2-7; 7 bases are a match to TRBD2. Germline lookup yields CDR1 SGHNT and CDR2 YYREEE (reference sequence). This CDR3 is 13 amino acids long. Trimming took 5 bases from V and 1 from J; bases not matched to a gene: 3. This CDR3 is CASSPSGSYEQYF. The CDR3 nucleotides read TGTGCCAGCAGTCCTAGCGGATCCTACGAGCAGTACTTC.

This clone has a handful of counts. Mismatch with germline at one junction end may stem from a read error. The CDR3 spells CASTPPRDGYGYTF. The CDR3 nucleotides read TGTGCGAGCACCCCCCCAAGGGACGGCTATGGCTACACCTTC. The chain uses TRBV6-5 and TRBJ1-2; the D gene is possibly TRBD1 (5 bases). The CDR3 is 14 residues long. Germline V gives CDR1 MNHEY, CDR2 SVGAGI.

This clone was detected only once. CDR3 nucleotide sequence: TGTGCCAGCAGGCTGGACAGGGCCACCAATCAGCCCCAGCATTTT. The encoded protein is CASRLDRATNQPQHF. The chain combines TRBV6-5 with TRBJ1-5; TRBD1 aligns across 8 bases. This CDR3 has 15 amino acids. Germline V gives CDR1 MNHEY, CDR2 SVGAGI. J lost 3 bases, V lost 6 bases, and 7 bases had no gene match.

The CDR3 nucleotides read TGCAGCGTTGGGCAGGGTAGAGAAAAACTGTTTTTT. The encoded protein is CSVGQGREKLFF. V gene TRBV29-1 combines with J gene TRBJ1-4, with D perhaps TRBD1 (5 bases). Germline values: CDR1 SQVTM, CDR2 ANQGSEA. This CDR3 contains 12 residues. Trimming removed 4 bases at V and 8 bases at J, with 11 bases between.

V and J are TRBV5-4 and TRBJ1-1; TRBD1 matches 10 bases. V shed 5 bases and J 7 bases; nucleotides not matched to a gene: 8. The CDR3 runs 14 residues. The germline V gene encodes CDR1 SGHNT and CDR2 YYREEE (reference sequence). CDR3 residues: CASSYDRGQGEAFF. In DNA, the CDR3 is TGTGCCAGCAGTTATGACAGGGGGCAAGGTGAAGCTTTCTTT.

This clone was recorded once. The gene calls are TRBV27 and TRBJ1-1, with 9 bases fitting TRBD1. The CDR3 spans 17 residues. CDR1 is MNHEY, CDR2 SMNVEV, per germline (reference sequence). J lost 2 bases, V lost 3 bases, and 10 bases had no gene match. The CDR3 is CASSFNRGLLGNTEAFF. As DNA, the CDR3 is TGTGCCAGCAGTTTTAACAGGGGGCTATTGGGAAACACTGAAGCTTTCTTT.

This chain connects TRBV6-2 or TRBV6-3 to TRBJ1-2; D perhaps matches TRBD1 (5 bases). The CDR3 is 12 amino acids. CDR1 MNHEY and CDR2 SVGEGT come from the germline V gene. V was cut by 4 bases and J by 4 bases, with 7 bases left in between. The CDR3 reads CASSSDSYGYTF. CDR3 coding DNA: TGTGCCAGCAGTTCAGACAGCTATGGCTACACCTTC.